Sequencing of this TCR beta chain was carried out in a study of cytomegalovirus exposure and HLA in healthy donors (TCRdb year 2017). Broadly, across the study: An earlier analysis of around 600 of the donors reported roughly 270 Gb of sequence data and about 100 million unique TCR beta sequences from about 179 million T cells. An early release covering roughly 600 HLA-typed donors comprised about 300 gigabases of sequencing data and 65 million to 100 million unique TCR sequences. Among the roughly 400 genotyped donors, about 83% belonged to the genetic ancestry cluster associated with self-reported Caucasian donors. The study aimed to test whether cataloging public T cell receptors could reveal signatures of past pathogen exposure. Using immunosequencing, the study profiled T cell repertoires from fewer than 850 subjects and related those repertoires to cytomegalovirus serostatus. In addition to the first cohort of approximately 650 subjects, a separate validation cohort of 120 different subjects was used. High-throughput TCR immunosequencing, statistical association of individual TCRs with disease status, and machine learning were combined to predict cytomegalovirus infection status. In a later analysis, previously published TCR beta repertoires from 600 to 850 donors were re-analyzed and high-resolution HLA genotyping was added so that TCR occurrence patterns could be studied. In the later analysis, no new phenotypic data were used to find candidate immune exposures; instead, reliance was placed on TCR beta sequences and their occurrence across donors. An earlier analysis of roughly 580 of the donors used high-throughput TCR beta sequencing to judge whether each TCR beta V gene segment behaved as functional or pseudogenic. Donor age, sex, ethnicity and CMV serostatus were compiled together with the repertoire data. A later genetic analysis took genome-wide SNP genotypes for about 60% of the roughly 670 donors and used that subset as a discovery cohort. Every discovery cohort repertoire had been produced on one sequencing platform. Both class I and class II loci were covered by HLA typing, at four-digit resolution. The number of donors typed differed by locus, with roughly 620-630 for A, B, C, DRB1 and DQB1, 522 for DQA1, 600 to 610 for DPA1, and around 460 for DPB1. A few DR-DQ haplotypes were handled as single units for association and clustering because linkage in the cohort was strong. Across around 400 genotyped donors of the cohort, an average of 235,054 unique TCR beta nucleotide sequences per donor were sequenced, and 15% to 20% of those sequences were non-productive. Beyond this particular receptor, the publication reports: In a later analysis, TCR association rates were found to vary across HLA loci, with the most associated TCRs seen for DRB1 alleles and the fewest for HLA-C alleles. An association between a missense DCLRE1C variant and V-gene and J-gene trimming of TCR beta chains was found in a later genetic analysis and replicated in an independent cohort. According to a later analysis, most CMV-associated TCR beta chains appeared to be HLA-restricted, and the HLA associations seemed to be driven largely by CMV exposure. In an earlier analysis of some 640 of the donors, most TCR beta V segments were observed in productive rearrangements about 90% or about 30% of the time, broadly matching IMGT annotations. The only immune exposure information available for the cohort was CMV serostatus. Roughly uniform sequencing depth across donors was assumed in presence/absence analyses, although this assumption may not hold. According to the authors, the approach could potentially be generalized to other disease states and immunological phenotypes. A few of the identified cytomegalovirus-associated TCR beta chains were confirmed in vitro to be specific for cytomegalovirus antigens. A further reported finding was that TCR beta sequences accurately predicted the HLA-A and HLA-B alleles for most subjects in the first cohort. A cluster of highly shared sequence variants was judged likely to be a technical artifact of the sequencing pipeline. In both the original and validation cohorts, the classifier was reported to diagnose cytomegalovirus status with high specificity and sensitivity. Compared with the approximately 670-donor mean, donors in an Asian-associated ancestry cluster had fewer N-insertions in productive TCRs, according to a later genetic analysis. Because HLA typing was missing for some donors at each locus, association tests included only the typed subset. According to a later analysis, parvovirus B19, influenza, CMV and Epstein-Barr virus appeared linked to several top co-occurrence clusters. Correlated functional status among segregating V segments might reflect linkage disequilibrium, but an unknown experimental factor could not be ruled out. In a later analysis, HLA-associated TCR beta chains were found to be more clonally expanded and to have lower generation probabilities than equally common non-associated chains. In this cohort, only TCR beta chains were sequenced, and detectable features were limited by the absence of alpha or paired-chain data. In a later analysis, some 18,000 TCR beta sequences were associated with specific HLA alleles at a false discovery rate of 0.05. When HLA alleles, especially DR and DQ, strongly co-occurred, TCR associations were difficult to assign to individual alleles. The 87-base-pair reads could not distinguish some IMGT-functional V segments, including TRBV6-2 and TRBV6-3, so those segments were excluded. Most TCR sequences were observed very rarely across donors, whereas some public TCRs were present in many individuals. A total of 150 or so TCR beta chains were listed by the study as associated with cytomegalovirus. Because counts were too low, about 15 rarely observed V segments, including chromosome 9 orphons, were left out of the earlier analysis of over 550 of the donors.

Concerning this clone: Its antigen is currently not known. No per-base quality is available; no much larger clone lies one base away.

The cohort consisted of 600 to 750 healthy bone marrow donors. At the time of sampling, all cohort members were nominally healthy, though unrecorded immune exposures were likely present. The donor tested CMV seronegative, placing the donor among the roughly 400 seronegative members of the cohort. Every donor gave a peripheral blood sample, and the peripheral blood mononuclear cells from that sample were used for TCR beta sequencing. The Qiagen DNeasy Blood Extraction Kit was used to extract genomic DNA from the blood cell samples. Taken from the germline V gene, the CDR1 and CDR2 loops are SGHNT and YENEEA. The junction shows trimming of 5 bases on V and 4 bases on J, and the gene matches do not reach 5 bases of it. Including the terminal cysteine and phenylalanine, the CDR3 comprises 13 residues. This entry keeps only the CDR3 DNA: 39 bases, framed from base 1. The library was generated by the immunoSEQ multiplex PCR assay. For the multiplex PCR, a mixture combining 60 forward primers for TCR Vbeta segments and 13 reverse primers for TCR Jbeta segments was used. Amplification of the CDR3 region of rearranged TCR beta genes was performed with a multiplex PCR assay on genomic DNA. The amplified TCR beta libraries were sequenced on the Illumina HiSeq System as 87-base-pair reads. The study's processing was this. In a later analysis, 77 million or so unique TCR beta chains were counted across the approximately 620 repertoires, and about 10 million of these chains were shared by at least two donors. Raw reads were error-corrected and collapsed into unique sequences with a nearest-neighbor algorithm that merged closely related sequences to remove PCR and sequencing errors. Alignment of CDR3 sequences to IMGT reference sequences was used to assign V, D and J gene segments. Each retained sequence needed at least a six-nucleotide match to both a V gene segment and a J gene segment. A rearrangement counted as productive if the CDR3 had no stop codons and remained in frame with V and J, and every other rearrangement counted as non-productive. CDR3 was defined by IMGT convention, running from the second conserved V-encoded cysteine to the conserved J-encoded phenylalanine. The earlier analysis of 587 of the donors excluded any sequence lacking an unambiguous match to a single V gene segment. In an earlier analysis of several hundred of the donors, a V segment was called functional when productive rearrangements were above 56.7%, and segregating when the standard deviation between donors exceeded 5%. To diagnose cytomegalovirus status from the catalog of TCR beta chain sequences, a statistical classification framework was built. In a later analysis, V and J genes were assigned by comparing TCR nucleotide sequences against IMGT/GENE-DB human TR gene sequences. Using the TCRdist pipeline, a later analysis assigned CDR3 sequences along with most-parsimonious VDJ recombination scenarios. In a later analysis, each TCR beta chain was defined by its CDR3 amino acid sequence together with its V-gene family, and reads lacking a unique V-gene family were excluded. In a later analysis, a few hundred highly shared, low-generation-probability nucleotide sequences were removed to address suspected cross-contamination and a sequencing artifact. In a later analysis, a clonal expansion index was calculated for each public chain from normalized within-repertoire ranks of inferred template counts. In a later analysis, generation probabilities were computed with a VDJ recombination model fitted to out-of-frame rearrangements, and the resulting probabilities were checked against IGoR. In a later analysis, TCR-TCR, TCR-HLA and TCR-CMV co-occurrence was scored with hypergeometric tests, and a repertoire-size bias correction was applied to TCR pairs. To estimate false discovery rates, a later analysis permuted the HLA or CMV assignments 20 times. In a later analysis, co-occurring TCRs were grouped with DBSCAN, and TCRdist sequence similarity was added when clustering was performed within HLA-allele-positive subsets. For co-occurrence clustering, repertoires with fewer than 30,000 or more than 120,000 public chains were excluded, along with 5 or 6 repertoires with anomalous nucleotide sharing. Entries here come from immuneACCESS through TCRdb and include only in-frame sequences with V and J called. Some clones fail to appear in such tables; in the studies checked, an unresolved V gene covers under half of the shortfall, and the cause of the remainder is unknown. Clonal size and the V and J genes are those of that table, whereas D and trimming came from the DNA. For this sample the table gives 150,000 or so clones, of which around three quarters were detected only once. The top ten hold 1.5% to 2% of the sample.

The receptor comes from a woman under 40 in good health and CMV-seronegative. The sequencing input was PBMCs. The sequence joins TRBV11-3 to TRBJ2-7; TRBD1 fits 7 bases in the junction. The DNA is TGTGCCAGCAGCCAAGGACAGGTTTACGAGCAGTACTTC. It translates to CASSQGQVYEQYF.